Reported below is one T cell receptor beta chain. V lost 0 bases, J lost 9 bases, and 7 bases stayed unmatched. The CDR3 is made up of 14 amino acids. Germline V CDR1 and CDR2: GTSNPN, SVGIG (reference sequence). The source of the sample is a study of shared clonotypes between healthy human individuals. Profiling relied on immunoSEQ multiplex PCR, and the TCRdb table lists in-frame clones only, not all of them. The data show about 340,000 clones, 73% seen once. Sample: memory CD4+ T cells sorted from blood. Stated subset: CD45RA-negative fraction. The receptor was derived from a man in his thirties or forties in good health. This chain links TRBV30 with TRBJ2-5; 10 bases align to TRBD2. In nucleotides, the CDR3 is TGTGCCTGGAGTGTTAGCGGGGGGATAACGGCCCAGTACTTC. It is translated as CAWSVSGGITAQYF.